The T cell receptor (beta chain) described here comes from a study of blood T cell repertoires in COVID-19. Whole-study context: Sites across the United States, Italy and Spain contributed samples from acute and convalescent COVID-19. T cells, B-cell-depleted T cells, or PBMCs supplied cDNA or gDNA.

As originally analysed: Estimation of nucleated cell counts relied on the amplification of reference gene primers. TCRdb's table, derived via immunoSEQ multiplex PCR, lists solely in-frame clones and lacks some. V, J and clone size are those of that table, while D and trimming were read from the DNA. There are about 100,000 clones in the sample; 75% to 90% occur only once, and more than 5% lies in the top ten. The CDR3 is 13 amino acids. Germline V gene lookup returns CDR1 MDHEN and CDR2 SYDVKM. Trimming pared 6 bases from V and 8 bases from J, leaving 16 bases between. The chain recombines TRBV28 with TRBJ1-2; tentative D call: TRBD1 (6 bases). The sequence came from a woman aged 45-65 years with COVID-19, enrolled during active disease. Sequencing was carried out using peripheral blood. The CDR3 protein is CASRIRGPSGYTF. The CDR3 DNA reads TGTGCCAGCAGGATCAGGGGACCCTCGGGCTACACCTTC.